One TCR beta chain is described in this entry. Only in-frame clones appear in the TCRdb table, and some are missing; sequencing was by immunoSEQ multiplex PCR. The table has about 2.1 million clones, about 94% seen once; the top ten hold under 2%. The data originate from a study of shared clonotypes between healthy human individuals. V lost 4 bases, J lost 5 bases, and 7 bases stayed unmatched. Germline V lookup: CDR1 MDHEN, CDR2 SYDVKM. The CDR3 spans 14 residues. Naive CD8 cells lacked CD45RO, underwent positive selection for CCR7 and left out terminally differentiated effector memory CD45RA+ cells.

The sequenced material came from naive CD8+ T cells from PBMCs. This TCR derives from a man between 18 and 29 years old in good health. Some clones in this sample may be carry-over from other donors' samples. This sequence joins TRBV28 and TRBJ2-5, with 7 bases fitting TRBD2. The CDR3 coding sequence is TGTGCCAGCAGTTCCTCCGGGACTATTGAGACCCAGTACTTC. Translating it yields CASSSSGTIETQYF.